What follows describes a single T cell receptor (beta chain). Its antigen is unknown. The source of the sample is a study of T cell repertoires in cytomegalovirus infection. For the study at large: Public TCR beta signatures indicated both CMV infection and matching HLA type. Whole-study results and caveats: Adding up the frequency of public TCR beta families identified people who carried CMV plus the relevant HLA. The response measured ex vivo was dominated by TCR beta clonotypes (HLA-C-restricted and CMV-specific).

V lost 4 bases and J 2 bases, leaving 12 bases between the germline ends. The CDR3 loop spans 13 amino acids. Germline V gives CDR1 SQVTM, CDR2 ANQGSEA. TCRdb re-called the reads through MiXCR, storing one row per CDR3 protein. The sample holds about 110,000 distinct CDR3 sequences; over 9% are singletons and the top ten take around 29%. What was sequenced was PBMCs, sequenced either directly or after in vitro stimulation (not recorded which). J is TRBJ2-7 and V is TRBV29-1; a possible D gene is TRBD2 (5 bases). This TCR was sampled from a human donor in good health (CMV status not recorded). Some clones in this sample may be carry-over from other donors' samples. The CDR3 loop reads CSVGGERTYEQYF. The CDR3 bases are TGCAGCGTTGGGGGAGAGAGGACCTACGAGCAGTACTTC.